The present T cell receptor (beta chain) was sequenced within a study of blood T cells in healthy people across ages. Study-wide points: Long-lived and aged donors differed, with more naive CD4+ cells and higher diversity in the long-lived.

Donor samples were obtained from healthy Caucasian individuals from Russia, aged about 6 to 100. Each sample had at least 6.5 million PBMCs isolated. In regard to this clonotype: Its antigen is as yet unknown.

Primers used in a second PCR of roughly 6 to 12 cycles were a sample-barcoded 5' primer and a J-beta primer mix. Each sample provided no less than 2.5 million CDR3-containing paired-end reads. TCRdb re-called the 5' RACE reads through MiXCR, storing one row per CDR3 protein. This table holds about 680,000 distinct CDR3 sequences, roughly 50% found once. The ends were cut back, 2 bases at V and 3 bases at J, with 17 bases in the middle. Germline CDR1 and CDR2: MNHEY and SVGEGT. This CDR3 is built from 16 residues. The chain is built from TRBV6-2 or TRBV6-3 and TRBJ2-7; tentative D call: TRBD1 (6 bases). The clonotype comes from a woman aged 60 to 75 in good health. The sequenced sample was blood. Here the CDR3 DNA reads TGTGCCAGCAGTTACGGTTCTCCGGGACACCACTACGAGCAGTACTTC. This translates into CASSYGSPGHHYEQYF.